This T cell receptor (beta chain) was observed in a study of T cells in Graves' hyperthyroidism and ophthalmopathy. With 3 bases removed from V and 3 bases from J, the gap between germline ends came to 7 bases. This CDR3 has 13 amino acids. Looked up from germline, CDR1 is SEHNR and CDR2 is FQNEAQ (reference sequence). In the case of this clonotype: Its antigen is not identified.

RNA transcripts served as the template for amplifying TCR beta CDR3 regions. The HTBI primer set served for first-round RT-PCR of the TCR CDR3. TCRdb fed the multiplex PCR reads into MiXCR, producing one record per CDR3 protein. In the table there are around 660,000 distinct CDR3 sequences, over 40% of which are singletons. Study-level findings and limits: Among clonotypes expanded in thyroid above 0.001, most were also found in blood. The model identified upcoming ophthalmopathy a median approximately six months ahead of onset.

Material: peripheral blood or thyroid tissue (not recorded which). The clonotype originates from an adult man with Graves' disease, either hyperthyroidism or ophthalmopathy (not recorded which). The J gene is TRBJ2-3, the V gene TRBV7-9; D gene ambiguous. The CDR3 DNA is TGTGCCAGCAGCTTCGACGAAACAGATACGCAGTATTTT. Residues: CASSFDETDTQYF. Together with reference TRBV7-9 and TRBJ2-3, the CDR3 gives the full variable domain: DTGVSQNPRHKITKRGQNVTFRCDPISEHNRLYWYRQTLGQGPEFLTYFQNEAQLEKSRLLSDRFSAERPKGSFSTLEIQRTEQGDSAMYLCASSFDETDTQYFGPGTRLTVL.